This T cell receptor (beta chain) is drawn from a study of T cell responses to AZD1222 COVID-19 vaccine. General study points: Close to half of spike-specific TCRs reportedly recognize unmutated variant regions.

CDR3 length: 15 residues. V was trimmed by 2 bases and J by 2 bases, leaving 10 bases between them. Germline CDR1 is SGHTA and CDR2 is FQGNSA. The method was immunoSEQ multiplex PCR; TCRdb's version includes in-frame clones alone and lacks a portion of them. The table has fewer than 40,000 clones, roughly 85% seen once; the top ten hold under 30%. This clone occurred once. What it binds is not known. The sample was peripheral blood, taken 28 days after the second dose of the MenACWY control vaccine. The receptor was isolated from an adult who received the MenACWY meningococcal vaccine as a control. This chain links TRBV7-2 with TRBJ2-1; D is possibly TRBD2 (5 bases). CDR3 sequence: CASSLLLAAYNEQFF. CDR3 nucleotides: TGTGCCAGCAGCTTACTGCTAGCAGCCTACAATGAGCAGTTCTTC.